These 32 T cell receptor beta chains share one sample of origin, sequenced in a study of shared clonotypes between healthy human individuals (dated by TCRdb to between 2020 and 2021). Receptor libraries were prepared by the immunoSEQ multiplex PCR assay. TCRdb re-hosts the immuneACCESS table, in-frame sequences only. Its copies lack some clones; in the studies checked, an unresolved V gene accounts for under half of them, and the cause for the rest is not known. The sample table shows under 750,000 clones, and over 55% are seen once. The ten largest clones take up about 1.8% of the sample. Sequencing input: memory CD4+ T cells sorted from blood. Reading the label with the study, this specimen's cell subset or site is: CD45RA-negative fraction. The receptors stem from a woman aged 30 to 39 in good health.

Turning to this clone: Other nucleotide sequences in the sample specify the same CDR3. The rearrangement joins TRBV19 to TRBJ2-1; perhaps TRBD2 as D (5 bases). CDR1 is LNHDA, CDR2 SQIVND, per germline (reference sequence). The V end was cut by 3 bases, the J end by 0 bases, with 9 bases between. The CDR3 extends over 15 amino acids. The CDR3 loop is CASSMGGSSYNEQFF. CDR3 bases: TGTGCCAGTAGTATGGGTGGGAGCTCCTACAATGAGCAGTTCTTC.

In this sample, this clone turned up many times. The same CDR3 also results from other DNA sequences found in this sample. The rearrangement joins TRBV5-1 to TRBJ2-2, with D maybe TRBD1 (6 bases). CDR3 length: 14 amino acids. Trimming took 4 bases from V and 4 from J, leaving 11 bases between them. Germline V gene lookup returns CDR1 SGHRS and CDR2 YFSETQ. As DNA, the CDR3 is TGCGCCAGCAGCCTACAGGGTGGCACCGGGGAGCTGTTTTTT. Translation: CASSLQGGTGELFF.

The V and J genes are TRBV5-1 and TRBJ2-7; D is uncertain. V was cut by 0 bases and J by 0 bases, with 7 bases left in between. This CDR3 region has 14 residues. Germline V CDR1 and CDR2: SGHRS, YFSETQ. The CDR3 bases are TGCGCCAGCAGCTTGGAAGCGCCCTCCTACGAGCAGTACTTC. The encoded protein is CASSLEAPSYEQYF.

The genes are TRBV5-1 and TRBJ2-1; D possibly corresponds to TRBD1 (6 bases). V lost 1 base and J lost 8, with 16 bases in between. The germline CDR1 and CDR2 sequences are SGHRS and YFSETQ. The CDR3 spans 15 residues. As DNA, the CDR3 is TGCGCCAGCAGCTTGCGCAGGGCCCAGGGGCATGAGCAGTTCTTC. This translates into CASSLRRAQGHEQFF.

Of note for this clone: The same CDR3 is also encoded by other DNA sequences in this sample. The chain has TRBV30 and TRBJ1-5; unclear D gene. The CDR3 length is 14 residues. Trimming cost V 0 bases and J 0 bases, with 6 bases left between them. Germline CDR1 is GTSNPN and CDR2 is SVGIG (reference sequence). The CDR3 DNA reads TGTGCCTGGAGTGTTAGTTTTAGCAATCAGCCCCAGCATTTT. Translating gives CAWSVSFSNQPQHF.

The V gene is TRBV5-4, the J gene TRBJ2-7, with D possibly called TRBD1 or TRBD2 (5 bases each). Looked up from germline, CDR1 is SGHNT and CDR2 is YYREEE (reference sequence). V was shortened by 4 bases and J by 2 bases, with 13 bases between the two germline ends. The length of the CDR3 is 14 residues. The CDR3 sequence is CASSSRDLAYEQYF. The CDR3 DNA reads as TGTGCCAGCAGCAGCAGGGACCTGGCCTACGAGCAGTACTTC. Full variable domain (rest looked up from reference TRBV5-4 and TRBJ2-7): ETGVTQSPTHLIKTRGQQVTLRCSSQSGHNTVSWYQQALGQGPQFIFQYYREEENGRGNFPPRFSGLQFPNYSSELNVNALELDDSALYLCASSSRDLAYEQYFGPGTRLTVT.

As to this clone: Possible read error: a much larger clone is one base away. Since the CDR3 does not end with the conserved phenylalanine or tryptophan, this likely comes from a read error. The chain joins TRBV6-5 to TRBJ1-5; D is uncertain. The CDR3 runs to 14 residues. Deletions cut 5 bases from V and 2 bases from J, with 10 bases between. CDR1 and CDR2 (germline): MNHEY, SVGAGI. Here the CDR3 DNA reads TGTGCCAGCAGTCTTAATCCAGGCAATCAGCCCCAGCATCTT. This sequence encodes CASSLNPGNQPQHL.

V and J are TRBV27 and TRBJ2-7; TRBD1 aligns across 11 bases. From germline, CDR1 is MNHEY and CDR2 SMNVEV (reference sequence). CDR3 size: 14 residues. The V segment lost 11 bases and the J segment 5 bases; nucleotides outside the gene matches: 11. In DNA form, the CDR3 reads TGTGCCTCATGGAGGACAGGGGGCAAAAACGAGCAGTACTTC. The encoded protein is CASWRTGGKNEQYF.

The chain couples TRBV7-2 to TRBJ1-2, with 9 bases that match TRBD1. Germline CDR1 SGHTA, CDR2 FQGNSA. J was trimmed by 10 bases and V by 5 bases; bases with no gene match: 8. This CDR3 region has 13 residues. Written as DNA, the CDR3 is TGTGCCAGCAGCCCCTGGGACAGGGCGGACTACACCTTC. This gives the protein CASSPWDRADYTF.

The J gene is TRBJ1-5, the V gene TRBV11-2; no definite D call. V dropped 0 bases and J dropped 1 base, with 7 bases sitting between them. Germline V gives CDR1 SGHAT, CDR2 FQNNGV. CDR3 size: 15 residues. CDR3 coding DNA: TGTGCCAGCAGCTTAGATCTGGGGAGCAATCAGCCCCAGCATTTT. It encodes CASSLDLGSNQPQHF.

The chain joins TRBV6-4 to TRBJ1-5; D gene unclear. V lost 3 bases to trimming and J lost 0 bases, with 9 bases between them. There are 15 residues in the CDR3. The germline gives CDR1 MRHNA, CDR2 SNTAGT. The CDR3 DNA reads TGTGCCAGCAGTGAGTCCGTTTATAGCAATCAGCCCCAGCATTTT. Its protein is CASSESVYSNQPQHF.

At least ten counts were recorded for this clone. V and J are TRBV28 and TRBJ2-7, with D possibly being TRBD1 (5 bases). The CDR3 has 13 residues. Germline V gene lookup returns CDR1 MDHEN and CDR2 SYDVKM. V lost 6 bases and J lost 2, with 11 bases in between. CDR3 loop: CASRKGPTYEQYF. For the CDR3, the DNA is TGTGCCAGCAGGAAGGGGCCAACCTACGAGCAGTACTTC.

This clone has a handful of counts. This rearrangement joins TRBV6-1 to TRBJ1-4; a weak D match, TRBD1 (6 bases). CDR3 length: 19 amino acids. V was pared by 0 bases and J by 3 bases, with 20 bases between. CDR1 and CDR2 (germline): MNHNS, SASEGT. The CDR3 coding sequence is TGTGCCAGCAGTGAAGCGTACAGGGACTATTCGGGTGCTAATGAAAAACTGTTTTTT. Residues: CASSEAYRDYSGANEKLFF.

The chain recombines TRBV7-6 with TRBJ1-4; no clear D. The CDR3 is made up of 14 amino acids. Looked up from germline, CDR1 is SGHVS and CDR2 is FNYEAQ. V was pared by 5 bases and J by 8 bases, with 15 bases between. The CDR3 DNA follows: TGTGCCAGCAGCCCCTCCGGTGGCCAGGAAAAACTGTTTTTT. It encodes CASSPSGGQEKLFF.

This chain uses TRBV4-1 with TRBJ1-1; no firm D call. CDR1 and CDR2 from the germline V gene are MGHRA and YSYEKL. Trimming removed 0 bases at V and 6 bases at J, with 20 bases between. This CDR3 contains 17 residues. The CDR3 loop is CASSQEFVRQFEAEAFF. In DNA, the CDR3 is TGCGCCAGCAGCCAAGAGTTTGTACGGCAGTTTGAGGCTGAAGCTTTCTTT.

The CDR3 region is CASSYSGGQGGEQYF. The CDR3 region has the DNA TGTGCCAGCAGTTACTCTGGAGGGCAGGGGGGCGAGCAGTACTTC. The V and J genes are TRBV6-5 and TRBJ2-7, with a weak D call TRBD1 (7 bases). The V end lost 0 bases, the J end lost 6 bases, and 15 bases lay between the germline ends. The CDR3 has 15 amino acids. Germline V gene lookup returns CDR1 MNHEY and CDR2 SVGAGI.

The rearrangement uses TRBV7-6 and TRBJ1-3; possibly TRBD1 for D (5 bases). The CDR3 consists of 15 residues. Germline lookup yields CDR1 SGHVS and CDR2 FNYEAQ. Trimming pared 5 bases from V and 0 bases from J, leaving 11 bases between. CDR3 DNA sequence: TGTGCCAGCAGCCCAATTGGGGGCTCTGGAAACACCATATATTTT. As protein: CASSPIGGSGNTIYF.

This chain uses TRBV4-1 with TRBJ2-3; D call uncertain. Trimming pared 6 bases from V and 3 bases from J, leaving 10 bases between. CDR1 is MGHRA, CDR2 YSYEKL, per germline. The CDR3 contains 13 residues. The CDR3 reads CASRLTPTDTQYF. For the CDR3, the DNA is TGCGCCAGCAGACTAACACCAACAGATACGCAGTATTTT.

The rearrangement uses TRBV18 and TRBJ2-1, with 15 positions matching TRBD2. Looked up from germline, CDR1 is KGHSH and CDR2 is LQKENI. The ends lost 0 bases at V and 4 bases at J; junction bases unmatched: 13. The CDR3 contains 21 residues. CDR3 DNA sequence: TGTGCCAGCTCACCACCAGGACTAGCGGGAGGGGGTTCCGGTGTGTACAATGAGCAGTTCTTC. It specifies CASSPPGLAGGGSGVYNEQFF.

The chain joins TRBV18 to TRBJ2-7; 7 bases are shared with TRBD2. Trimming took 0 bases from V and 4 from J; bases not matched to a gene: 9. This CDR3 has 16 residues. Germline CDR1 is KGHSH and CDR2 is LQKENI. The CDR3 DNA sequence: TGTGCCAGCTCACCACCGTCCGGGGGGTTATGGTACGAGCAGTACTTC. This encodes CASSPPSGGLWYEQYF.

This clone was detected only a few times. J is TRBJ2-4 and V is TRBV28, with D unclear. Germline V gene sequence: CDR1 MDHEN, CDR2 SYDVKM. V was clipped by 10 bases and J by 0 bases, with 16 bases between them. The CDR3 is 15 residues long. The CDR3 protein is CATLEAQLAKNIQYF. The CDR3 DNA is TGTGCCACCCTCGAGGCTCAACTAGCCAAAAACATTCAGTACTTC.

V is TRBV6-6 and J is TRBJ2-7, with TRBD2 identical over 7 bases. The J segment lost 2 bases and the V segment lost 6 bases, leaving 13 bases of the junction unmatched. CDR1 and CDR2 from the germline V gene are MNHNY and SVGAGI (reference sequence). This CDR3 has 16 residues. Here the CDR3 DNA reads TGTGCCAGCAGAGAGCAACTAGCGACCCTAGCCTACGAGCAGTACTTC. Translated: CASREQLATLAYEQYF.

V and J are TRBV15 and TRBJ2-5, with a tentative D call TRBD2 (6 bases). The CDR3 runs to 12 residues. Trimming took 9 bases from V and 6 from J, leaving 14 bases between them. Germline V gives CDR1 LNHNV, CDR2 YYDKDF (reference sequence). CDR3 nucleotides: TGTGCCACGGGACTGTCGGAGAAGACCCAGTACTTC. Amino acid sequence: CATGLSEKTQYF.

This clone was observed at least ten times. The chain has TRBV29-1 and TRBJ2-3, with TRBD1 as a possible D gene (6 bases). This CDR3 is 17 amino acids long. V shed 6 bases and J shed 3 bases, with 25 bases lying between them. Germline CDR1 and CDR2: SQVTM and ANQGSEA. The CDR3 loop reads CSVRRELTGRGTDTQYF. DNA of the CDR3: TGCAGCGTCCGACGAGAACTTACAGGGAGAGGGACAGATACGCAGTATTTT.

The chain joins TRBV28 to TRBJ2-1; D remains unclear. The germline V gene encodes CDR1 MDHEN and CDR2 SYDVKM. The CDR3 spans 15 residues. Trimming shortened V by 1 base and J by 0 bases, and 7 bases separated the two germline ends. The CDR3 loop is CASSLYGYSYNEQFF. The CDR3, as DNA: TGTGCCAGCAGTTTATACGGGTACTCCTACAATGAGCAGTTCTTC.

The CDR3 DNA sequence: TGTGCCAGCAGCTTAGTTAGACTAGCGGGAGATACAGATACGCAGTATTTT. Its protein product is CASSLVRLAGDTDTQYF. This chain links TRBV11-2 with TRBJ2-3; 12 bases are a match to TRBD2. The V segment lost 1 base and the J segment 3 bases; nucleotides outside the gene matches: 5. Germline CDR1 reads SGHAT; CDR2 reads FQNNGV. This CDR3 is 17 amino acids long.

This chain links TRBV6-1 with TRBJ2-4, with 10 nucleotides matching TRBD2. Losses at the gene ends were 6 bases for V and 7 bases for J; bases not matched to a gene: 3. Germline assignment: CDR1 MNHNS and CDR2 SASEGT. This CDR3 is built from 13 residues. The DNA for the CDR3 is TGTGCCAGCAGCCTAGCGGGAGAGAACATTCAGTACTTC. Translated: CASSLAGENIQYF.

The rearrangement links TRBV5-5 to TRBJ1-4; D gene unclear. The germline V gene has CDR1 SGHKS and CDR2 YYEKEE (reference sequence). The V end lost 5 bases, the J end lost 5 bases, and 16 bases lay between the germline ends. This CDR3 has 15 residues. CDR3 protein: CASRLRSQENEKLFF. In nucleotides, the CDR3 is TGTGCCAGCAGGCTCCGTTCGCAGGAAAATGAAAAACTGTTTTTT.

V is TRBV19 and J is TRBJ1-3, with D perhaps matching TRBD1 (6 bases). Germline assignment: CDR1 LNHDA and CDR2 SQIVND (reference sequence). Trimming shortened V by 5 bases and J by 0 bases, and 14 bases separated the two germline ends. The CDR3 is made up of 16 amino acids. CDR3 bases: TGTGCCAGTAGTTACAGGGCCACTGGCTCTGGAAACACCATATATTTT. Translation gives CASSYRATGSGNTIYF.

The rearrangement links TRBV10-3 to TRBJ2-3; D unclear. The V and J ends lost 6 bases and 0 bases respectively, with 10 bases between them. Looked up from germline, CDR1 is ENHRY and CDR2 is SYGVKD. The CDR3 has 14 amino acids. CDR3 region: CAISKEDSTDTQYF. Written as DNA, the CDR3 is TGTGCCATCAGCAAAGAGGATAGCACAGATACGCAGTATTTT.

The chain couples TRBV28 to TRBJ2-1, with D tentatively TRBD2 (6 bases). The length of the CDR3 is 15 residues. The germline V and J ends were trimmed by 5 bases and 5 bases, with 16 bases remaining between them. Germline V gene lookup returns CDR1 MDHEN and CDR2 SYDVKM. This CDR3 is CASSRNRDFNNEQFF. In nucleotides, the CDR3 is TGTGCCAGCAGTAGAAATCGGGACTTTAACAATGAGCAGTTCTTC.

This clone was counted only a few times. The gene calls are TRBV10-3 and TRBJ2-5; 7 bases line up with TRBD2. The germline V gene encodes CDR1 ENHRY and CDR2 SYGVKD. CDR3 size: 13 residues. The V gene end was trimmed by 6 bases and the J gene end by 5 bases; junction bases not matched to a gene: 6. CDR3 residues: CAIRTTSRETQYF. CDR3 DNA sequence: TGTGCCATCAGGACGACTAGCAGGGAGACCCAGTACTTC.